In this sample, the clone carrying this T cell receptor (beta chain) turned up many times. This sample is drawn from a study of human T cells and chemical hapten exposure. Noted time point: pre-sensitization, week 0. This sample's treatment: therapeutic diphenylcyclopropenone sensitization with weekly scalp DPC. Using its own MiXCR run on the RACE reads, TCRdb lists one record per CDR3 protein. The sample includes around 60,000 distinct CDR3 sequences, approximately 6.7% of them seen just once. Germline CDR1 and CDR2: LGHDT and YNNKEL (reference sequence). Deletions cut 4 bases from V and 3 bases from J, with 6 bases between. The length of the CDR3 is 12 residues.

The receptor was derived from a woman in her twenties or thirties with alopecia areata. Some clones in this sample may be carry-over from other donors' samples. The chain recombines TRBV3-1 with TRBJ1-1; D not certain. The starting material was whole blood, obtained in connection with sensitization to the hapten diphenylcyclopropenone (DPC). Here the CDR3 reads CASSLVDTEAFF. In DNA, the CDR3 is TGTGCCAGCAGCCTAGTGGACACTGAAGCTTTCTTT.